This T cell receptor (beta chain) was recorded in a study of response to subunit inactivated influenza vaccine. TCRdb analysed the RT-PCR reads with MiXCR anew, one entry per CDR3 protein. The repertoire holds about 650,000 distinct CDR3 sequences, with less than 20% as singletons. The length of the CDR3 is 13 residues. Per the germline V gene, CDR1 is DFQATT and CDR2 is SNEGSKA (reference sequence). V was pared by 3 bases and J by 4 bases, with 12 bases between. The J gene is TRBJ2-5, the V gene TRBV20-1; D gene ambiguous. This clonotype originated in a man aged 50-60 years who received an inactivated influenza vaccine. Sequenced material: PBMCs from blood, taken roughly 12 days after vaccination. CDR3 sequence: CSASGQTLETQYF. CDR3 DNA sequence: TGCAGTGCTAGTGGGCAAACTTTAGAGACCCAGTACTTC.